This passage covers 3 T cell receptor beta chains from one sample sequenced in a study of blood T cells in healthy people across ages. Using a J-beta primer mix together with a sample-barcoded 5' primer, a second PCR was run for about 7 to 12 cycles. TCRdb reprocessed the 5' RACE reads with MiXCR, giving one entry per CDR3 protein. Altogether 650,000 to 700,000 distinct CDR3 sequences are present, 40% to 65% being singletons, with the ten largest covering less than 15%. Sequenced sample: blood. All receptors derive from a woman of 80 years or more in good health.

In this sample, this clonotype turned up many times. The rearrangement joins TRBV12-3 or TRBV12-4 to TRBJ1-2; no clear D. The length of the CDR3 is 13 residues. V was shortened by 5 bases and J by 8 bases, with 15 bases between the two germline ends. The CDR3: CASSRTSARGYTF. The CDR3 nucleotides are TGTGCCAGCAGTCGGACGAGTGCGAGAGGCTACACCTTC.

This clonotype was detected only once. This chain uses TRBV2 with TRBJ1-5; TRBD1 matches at 9 bases. This CDR3 is 15 amino acids long. From germline, CDR1 is SNHLY and CDR2 FYNNEI. V shed 5 bases and J 6 bases; nucleotides not matched to a gene: 8. This CDR3 reads CASSQTGGSRQPQHF. The CDR3 DNA follows: TGTGCCAGCAGTCAGACAGGGGGGTCACGTCAGCCCCAGCATTTT.

CDR3 residues: CASGPFSGRQYF. CDR3 nucleotide sequence: TGTGCCAGTGGACCCTTTTCTGGTAGGCAGTACTTC. The rearrangement uses TRBV12-3 or TRBV12-4 and TRBJ2-7; D remains unclear. CDR3 length equals 12 residues. V was shortened by 9 bases and J by 9 bases, with 18 bases between the two germline ends.